This T cell receptor (beta chain) was profiled in a study of T cell responses to AZD1222 COVID-19 vaccine. Study-level points and caveats: Vaccine-associated CD4 TCRs ranged over spike, dominating at 160-218 and 743-854. The breadth and depth of Spike-specific TCRs increased once two AZD1222 doses had been given.

Sequenced by immunoSEQ multiplex PCR; TCRdb stores in-frame clones only, minus some. In the table there are some 80,000 clones, more than 60% of which are singletons. The CDR3 has 12 residues. Germline CDR1 reads LGHDT; CDR2 reads YNNKEL (reference sequence). Worth noting for this clone: Its antigen is unidentified. One junction end does not reproduce the germline sequence, and a read error may be involved.

The origin of this receptor is an adult who received the MenACWY meningococcal vaccine as a control. The rearrangement joins TRBV3-1 (or the pseudogene TRBV3-2) to TRBJ1-4, with D possibly matching TRBD1 (6 bases). Sequencing used peripheral blood, obtained 28 days after the second dose of the MenACWY control vaccine. In nucleotides, the CDR3 is TGTGCCAGCAGCCAAGATCGGGGGCCTCTGCGTTTT. It is translated as CASSQDRGPLRF.